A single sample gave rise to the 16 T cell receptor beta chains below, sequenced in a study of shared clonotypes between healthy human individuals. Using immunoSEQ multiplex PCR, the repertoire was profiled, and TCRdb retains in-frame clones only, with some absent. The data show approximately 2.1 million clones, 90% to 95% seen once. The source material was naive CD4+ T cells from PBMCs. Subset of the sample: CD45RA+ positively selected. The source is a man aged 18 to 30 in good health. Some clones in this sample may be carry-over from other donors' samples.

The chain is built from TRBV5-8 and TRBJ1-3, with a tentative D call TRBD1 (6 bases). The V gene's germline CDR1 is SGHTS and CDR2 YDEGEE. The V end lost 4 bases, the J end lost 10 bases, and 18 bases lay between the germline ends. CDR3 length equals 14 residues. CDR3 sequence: CASSPKRQVFTIYF. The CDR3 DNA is TGTGCCAGCAGCCCTAAAAGACAGGTCTTTACCATATATTTT.

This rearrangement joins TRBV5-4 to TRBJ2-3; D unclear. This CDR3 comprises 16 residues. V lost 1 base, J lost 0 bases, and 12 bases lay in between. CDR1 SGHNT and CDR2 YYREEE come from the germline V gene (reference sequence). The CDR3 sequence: CASSLSNSLSTDTQYF. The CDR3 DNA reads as TGTGCCAGCAGCTTGTCGAACTCGCTAAGCACAGATACGCAGTATTTT.

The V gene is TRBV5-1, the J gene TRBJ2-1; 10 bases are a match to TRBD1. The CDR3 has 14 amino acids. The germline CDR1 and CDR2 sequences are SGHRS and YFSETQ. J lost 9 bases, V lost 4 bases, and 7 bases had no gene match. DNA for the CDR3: TGCGCCAGCAGCCTGAGACAGGGGGCCATTGAGCAGTTCTTC. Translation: CASSLRQGAIEQFF.

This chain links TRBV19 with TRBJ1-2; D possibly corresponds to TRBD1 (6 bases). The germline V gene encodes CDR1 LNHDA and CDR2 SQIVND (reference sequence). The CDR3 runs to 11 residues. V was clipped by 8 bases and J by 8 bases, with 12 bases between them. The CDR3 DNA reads TGTGCCAGTGCGGGGGCTAGCGGCTACACCTTC. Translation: CASAGASGYTF.

The CDR3 sequence is CASRVGQGVGGANVLTF. DNA of the CDR3: TGTGCCAGCAGAGTGGGACAGGGGGTAGGTGGGGCCAACGTCCTGACTTTC. The rearrangement links TRBV27 to TRBJ2-6, with TRBD1 matching 11 bases. Trimming at V came to 6 bases and at J to 3 bases, leaving 7 bases not matched to a gene. In germline, CDR1 is MNHEY, CDR2 SMNVEV (reference sequence). The CDR3 has 17 residues.

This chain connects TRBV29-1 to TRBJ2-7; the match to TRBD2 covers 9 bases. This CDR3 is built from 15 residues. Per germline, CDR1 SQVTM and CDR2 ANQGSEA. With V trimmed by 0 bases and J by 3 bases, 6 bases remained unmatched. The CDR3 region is CSVEDRRGRGYEQYF. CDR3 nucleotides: TGCAGCGTTGAAGATAGGCGCGGGAGGGGCTACGAGCAGTACTTC.

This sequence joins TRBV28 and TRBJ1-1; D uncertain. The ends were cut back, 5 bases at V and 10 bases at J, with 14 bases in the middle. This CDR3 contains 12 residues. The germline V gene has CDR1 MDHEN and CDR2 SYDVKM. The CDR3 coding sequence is TGTGCCAGCAGTCCCCGGGTGGGTAGAGCTTTCTTT. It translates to CASSPRVGRAFF.

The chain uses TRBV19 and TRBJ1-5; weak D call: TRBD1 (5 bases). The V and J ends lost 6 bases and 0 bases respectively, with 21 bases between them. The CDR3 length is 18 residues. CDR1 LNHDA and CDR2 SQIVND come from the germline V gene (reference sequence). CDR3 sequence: CASRNRDAGINSNQPQHF. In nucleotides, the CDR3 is TGTGCCAGTAGAAACCGGGACGCAGGGATTAATAGCAATCAGCCCCAGCATTTT.

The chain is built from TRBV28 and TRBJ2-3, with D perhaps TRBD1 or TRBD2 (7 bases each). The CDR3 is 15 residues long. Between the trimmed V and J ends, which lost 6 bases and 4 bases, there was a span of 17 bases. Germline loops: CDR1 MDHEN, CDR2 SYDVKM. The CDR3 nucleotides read TGTGCCAGCAGGTCAGGGGGGGTCCTTCCAGATACGCAGTATTTT. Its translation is CASRSGGVLPDTQYF.

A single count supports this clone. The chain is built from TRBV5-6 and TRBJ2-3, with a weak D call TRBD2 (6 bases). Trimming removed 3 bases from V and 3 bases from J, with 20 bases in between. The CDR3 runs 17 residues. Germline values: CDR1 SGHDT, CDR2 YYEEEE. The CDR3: CASSWSLTSTPTDTQYF. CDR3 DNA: TGTGCCAGCAGCTGGAGTCTGACTAGTACTCCGACAGATACGCAGTATTTT.

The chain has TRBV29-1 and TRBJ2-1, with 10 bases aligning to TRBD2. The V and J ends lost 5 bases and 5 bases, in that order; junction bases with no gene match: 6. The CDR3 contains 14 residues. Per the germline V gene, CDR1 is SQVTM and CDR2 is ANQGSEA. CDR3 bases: TGCAGCGTTCGAGGACTAGCGGCGAACAATGAGCAGTTCTTC. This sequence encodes CSVRGLAANNEQFF.

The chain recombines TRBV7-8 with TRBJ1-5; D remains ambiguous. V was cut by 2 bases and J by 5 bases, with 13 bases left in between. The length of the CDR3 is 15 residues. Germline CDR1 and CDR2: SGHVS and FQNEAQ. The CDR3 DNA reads TGTGCCAGCAGCTTATCTGGCAGGACCGATCAGCCCCAGCATTTT. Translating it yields CASSLSGRTDQPQHF.

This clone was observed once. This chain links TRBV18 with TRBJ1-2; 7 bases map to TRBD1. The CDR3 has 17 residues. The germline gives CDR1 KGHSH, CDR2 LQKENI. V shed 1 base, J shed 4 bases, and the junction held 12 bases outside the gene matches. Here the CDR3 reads CASSPRIDRVRRYGYTF. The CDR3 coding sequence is TGTGCCAGCTCACCACGGATAGACAGGGTCAGACGCTATGGCTACACCTTC.

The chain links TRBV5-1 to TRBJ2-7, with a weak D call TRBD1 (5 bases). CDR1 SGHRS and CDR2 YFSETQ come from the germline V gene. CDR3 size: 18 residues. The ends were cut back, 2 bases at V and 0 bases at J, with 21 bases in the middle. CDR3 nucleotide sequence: TGCGCCAGCAGCTTTGGTATTTGGCAGGGCAGGAGCTCCTACGAGCAGTACTTC. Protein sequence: CASSFGIWQGRSSYEQYF.

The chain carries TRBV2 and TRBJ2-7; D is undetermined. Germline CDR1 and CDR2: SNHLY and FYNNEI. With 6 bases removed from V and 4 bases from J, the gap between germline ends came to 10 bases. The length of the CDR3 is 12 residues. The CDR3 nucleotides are TGTGCCAGCAGCCCCGGGCCATACGAGCAGTACTTC. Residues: CASSPGPYEQYF.

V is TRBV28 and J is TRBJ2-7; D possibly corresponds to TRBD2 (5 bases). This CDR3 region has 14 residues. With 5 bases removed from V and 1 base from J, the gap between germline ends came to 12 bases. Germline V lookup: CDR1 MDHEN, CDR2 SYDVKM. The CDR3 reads CASSPTLGSYEQYF. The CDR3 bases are TGTGCCAGCAGTCCGACACTAGGTTCCTACGAGCAGTACTTC.